The clone carrying this T cell receptor beta chain occurred many times. Its antigen remains unknown. Germline lookup yields CDR1 MNHEY and CDR2 SVGAGI. This CDR3 spans 13 amino acids. Trimming cost V 0 bases and J 4 bases, with 6 bases left between them. In the library, each TCR cDNA molecule bore its own unique molecular identifier. In TCRdb, the 5' RACE reads were re-called with MiXCR into one record per CDR3 protein. Of around 40,000 distinct CDR3 sequences listed, approximately 5.5% are singletons. Time point noted: sample taken at primary tumor resection. Without sorting, whole RNA was sequenced from tumor, nontumor lung or frozen PBMC. The data originate from a study of spatial heterogeneity in lung cancer. Findings of the study overall: Tumor TCRs that were ubiquitous and expanded showed up in blood more at resection than follow-up.

Here the sequenced sample was PBMCs, taken at surgery. The TCR originated in a female donor with early-stage non-small cell lung cancer. The rearrangement uses TRBV6-5 and TRBJ2-5, with D hard to call. The CDR3 DNA is TGTGCCAGCAGTTACTCGGAAGGAGAGACCCAGTACTTC. Its protein product is CASSYSEGETQYF.